This T cell receptor beta chain originates from a study of blood T cell repertoires in COVID-19. Methods used by the authors: It was from reference gene primer amplification that nucleated cell counts were estimated. The protocol was immunoSEQ multiplex PCR, while the TCRdb copy is restricted to in-frame clones and leaves out a portion. V and J calls and clone size are as listed in that table; D and trimming were resolved from the DNA. The sample carries some 20,000 clones, 86% recorded once. This CDR3 is 15 amino acids long. Trimming stripped 2 bases from V and 4 bases from J, with 12 bases between. CDR1 and CDR2 (germline): LGHDT, YNNKEL (reference sequence).

This clonotype was sampled from a human donor with acute or convalescent COVID-19. The donor label of this sample is uncertain. The specimen was peripheral blood. V gene TRBV3-1 (or the pseudogene TRBV3-2) combines with J gene TRBJ1-3, with a possible D match to TRBD1 (6 bases). The CDR3 region is CASSQFGTLGNTIYF. CDR3 sequence (DNA): TGTGCCAGCAGCCAATTTGGGACACTCGGAAACACCATATATTTT.